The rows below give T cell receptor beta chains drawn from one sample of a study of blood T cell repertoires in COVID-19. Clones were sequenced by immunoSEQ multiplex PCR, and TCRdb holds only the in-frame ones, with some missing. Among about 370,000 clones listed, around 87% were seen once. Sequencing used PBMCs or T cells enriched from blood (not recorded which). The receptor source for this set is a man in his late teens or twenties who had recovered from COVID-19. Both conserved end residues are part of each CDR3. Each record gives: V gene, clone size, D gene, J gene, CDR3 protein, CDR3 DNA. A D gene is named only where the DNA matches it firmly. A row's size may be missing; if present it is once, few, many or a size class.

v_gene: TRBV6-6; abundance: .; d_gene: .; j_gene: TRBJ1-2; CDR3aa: CASSPRLGQGLLYGYTF; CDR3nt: TGTGCCAGCAGTCCGCGCCTCGGCCAGGGGCTTCTTTATGGCTACACCTTC
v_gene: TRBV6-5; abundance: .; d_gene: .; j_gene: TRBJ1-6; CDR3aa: CASSYGGGTRNSPLHF; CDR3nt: TGTGCCAGCAGTTACGGAGGTGGGACACGAAATTCACCCCTCCACTTT
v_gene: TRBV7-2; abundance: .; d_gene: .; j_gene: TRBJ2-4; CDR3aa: CASSPAGNIQYF; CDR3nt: TGTGCCAGCAGCCCGGCGGGAAACATTCAGTACTTC
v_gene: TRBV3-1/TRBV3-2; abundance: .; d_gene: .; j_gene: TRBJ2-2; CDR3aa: CASSLDTGELFF; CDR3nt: TGTGCCAGCAGCCTAGACACCGGGGAGCTGTTTTTT
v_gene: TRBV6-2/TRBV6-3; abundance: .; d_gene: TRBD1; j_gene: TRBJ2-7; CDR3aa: CASSSKTGNEQYF; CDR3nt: TGTGCCAGCAGTTCCAAGACAGGGAACGAGCAGTACTTC
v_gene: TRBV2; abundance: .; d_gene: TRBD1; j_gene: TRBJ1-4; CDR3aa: CASRNRGNEKLFF; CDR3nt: TGTGCCAGCAGGAACAGGGGTAATGAAAAACTGTTTTTT
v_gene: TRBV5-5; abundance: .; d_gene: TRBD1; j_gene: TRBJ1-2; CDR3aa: CASSFNRGVVGYTF; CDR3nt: TGTGCCAGCAGTTTTAACAGGGGGGTCGTCGGCTACACCTTC
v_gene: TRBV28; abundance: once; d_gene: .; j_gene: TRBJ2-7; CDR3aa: CASSWAGLPYEQYF; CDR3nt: TGTGCCAGCAGTTGGGCAGGGCTTCCCTACGAGCAGTACTTC
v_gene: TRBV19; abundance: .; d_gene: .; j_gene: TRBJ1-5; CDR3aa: CASSPRGNQPQHF; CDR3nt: TGTGCCAGTAGCCCGCGAGGGAATCAGCCCCAGCATTTT
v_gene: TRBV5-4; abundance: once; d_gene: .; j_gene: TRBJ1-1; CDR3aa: CASSSPTGNTEAFF; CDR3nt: TGTGCCAGCAGCTCACCCACAGGTAACACTGAAGCTTTCTTT
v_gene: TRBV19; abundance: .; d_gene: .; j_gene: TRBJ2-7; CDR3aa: CASSIVPGPQYYEQYF; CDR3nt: TGTGCCAGTAGTATAGTTCCGGGTCCTCAATACTACGAGCAGTACTTC
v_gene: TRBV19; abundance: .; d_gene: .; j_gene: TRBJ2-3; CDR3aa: CASKGFAGSLDTQYF; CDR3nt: TGTGCCAGTAAAGGATTTGCGGGGAGTTTGGATACGCAGTATTTT
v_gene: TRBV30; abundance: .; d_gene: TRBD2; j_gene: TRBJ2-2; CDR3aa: CAWSVRWGSGSGTGELFF; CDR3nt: TGTGCCTGGAGTGTACGATGGGGTAGCGGGAGTGGGACCGGGGAGCTGTTTTTT
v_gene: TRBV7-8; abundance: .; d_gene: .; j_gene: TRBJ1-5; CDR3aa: CASSPHPAVYNQPQHF; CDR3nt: TGTGCCAGCAGCCCGCACCCGGCGGTTTACAATCAGCCCCAGCATTTT
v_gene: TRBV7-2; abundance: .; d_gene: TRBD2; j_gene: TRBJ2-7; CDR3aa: CASSLGLGRYEQYF; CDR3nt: TGTGCCAGCAGCCTCGGACTAGGGAGGTACGAGCAGTACTTC
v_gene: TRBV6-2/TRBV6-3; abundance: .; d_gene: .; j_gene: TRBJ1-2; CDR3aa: CASSYNDARGYGYTF; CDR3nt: TGTGCCAGCAGTTACAACGACGCCCGGGGCTATGGCTACACCTTC
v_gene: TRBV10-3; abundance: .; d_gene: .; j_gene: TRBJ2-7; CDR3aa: CAISTQGLYEQYF; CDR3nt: TGTGCCATCAGTACACAGGGTCTATACGAGCAGTACTTC
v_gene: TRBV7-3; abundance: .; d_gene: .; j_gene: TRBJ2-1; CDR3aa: CASSFGGRLRNEQFF; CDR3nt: TGTGCCAGCAGCTTCGGGGGGCGTCTGAGAAATGAGCAGTTCTTC
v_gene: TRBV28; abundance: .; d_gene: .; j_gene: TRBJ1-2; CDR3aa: CASSTSGGYTF; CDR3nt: TGTGCCAGCAGTACAAGCGGGGGTTACACCTTC
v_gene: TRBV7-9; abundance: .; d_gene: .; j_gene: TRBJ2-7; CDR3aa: CASSLGQKAFYEQYF; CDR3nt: TGTGCCAGCAGCTTAGGACAAAAGGCTTTCTACGAGCAGTACTTC
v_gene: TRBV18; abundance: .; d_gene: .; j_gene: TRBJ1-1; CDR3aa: CASSPLRQPEAFF; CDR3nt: TGTGCCAGCTCACCTCTCCGACAACCGGAAGCTTTCTTT
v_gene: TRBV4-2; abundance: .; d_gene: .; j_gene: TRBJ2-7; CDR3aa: CASSQESSGTSYEQYF; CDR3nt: TGTGCCAGCAGCCAAGAGAGTAGCGGAACGTCCTACGAGCAGTACTTC
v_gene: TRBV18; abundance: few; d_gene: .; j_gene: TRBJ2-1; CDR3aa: CASSPLVYEQFF; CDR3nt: TGTGCCAGCTCACCACTCGTATATGAGCAGTTCTTC
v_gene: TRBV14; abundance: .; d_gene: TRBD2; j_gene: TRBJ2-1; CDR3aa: CASSQPGLAGENHNEQFF; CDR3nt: TGTGCCAGCAGCCAACCGGGACTAGCGGGAGAGAACCACAATGAGCAGTTCTTC
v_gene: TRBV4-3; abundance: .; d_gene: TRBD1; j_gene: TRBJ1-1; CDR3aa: CASSQGTGSNTEAFF; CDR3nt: TGCGCCAGCAGCCAAGGGACAGGGTCGAACACTGAAGCTTTCTTT
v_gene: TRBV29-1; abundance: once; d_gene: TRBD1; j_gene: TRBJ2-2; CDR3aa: CSVDRGTTGELFF; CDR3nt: TGCAGCGTGGACAGGGGAACCACCGGGGAGCTGTTTTTT
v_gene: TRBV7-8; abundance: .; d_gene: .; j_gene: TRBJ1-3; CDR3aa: CASSPLRFGNTIYF; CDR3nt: TGTGCCAGCAGCCCACTCAGGTTTGGAAACACCATATATTTT
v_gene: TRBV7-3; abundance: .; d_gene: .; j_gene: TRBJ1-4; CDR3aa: CASSLNTGWKKELATNEKLFF; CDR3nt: TGTGCCAGCAGCTTAAACACAGGGTGGAAAAAGGAACTTGCAACTAATGAAAAACTGTTTTTT
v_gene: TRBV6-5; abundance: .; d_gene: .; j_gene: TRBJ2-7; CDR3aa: CASNAGAPYEQYF; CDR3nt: TGTGCCAGCAATGCGGGGGCCCCCTACGAGCAGTACTTC
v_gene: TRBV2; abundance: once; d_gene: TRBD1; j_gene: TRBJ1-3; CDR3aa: CASRQGQSTGNTIYF; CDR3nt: TGTGCCAGCCGTCAGGGACAGTCCACTGGAAACACCATATATTTT
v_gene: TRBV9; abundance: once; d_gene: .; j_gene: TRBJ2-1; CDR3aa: CASNDGSYYNEQFF; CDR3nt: TGTGCCAGCAACGACGGGTCCTACTACAATGAGCAGTTCTTC
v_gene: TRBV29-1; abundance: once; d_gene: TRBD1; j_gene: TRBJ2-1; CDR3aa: CSGDRGVGDEQFF; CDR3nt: TGCAGCGGGGACAGGGGCGTTGGCGATGAGCAGTTCTTC
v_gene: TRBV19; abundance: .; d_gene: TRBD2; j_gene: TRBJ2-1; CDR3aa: CASNLGTAERGQFF; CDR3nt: TGTGCCAGTAACCTTGGGACTGCAGAGCGGGGGCAGTTCTTC
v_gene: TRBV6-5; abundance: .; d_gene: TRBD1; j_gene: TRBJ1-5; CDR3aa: CASSYKDRGPNQPQHF; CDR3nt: TGTGCCAGCAGTTACAAGGACAGGGGACCCAATCAGCCCCAGCATTTT
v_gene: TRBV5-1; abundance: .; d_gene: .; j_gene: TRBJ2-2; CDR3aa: CASSLNLQNGELFF; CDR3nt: TGCGCCAGCAGCTTGAATCTACAGAACGGGGAGCTGTTTTTT
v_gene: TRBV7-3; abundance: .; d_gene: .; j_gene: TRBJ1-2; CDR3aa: CASSLGENYGYTF; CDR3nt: TGTGCCAGCAGCTTAGGGGAGAACTATGGCTACACCTTC
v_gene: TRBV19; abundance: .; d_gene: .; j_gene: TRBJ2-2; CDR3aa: CASASDGGNTGELFF; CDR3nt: TGTGCCAGCGCCTCGGACGGGGGGAACACCGGGGAGCTGTTTTTT
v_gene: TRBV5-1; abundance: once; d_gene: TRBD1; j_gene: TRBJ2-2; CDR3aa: CASSSGQVVTGELFF; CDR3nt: TGCGCCAGCAGCTCTGGACAGGTAGTCACCGGGGAGCTGTTTTTT
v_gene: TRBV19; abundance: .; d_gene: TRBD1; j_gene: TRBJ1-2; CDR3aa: CASSTYGQGYGYTF; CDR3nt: TGTGCCAGTAGTACCTACGGACAGGGGTACGGCTACACCTTC
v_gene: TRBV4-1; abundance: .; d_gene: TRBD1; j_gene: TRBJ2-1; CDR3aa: CASSQDPGQGVGGEQFF; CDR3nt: TGCGCCAGCAGCCAAGATCCGGGACAGGGTGTCGGTGGTGAGCAGTTCTTC
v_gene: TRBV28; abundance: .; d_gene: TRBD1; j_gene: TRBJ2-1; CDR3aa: CASRGQGFKNEQFF; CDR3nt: TGTGCCAGCAGGGGACAGGGCTTCAAGAATGAGCAGTTCTTC
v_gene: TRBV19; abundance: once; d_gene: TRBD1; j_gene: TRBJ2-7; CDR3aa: CASSIDRPGGVYEQYF; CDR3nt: TGTGCCAGTAGTATAGATCGGCCAGGGGGCGTCTACGAGCAGTACTTC
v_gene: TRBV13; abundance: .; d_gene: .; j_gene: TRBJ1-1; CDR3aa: CASSSSIFAEAFF; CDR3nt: TGTGCCAGCAGCTCCTCTATTTTCGCTGAAGCTTTCTTT
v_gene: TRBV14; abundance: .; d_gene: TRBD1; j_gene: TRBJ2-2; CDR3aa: CASSFRTGWAGELFF; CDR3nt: TGTGCCAGCAGCTTCCGGACAGGTTGGGCCGGGGAGCTGTTTTTT
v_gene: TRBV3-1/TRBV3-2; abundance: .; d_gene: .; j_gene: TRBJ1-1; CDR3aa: CASSQRFTGLATEAFF; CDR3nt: TGTGCCAGCAGCCAGCGGTTTACAGGGCTGGCCACTGAAGCTTTCTTT
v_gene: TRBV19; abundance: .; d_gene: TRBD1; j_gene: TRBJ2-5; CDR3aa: CASSIVRGRGQETQYF; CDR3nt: TGTGCCAGTAGTATTGTTCGGGGCAGGGGGCAAGAGACCCAGTACTTC
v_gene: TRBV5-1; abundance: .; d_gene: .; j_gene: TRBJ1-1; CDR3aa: CASSVRGASGAFF; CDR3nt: TGCGCCAGCAGTGTCAGGGGAGCCTCCGGGGCTTTCTTT
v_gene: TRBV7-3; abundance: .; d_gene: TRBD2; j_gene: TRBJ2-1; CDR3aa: CASSLGTSGSYEQFF; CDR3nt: TGTGCCAGCAGCTTAGGGACTAGCGGGAGTTATGAGCAGTTCTTC
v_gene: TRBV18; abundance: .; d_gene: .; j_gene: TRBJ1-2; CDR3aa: CASSPPSQGGYGYTF; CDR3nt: TGTGCCAGCTCACCACCGTCCCAGGGAGGCTATGGCTACACCTTC
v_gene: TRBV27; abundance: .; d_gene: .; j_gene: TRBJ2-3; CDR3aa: CASSRHPDTQYF; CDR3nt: TGTGCCAGCAGCAGACACCCAGATACGCAGTATTTT
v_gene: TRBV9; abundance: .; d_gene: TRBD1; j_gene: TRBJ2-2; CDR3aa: CASSPPGQGRTGELFF; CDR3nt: TGTGCCAGCAGCCCTCCGGGACAGGGTCGCACCGGGGAGCTGTTTTTT
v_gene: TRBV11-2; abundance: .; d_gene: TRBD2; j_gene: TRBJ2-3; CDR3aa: CASSRTGGTADTQYF; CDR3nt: TGTGCCAGCAGCAGGACGGGGGGTACCGCAGATACGCAGTATTTT
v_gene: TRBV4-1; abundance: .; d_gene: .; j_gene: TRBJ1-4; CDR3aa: CASSQAIYSEKLFF; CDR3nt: TGCGCCAGCAGCCAAGCAATCTATAGTGAAAAACTGTTTTTT
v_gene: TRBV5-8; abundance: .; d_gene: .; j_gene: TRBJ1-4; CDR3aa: CASSLIWGSNEKLFF; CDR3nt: TGTGCCAGCAGCTTGATTTGGGGCTCTAATGAAAAACTGTTTTTT
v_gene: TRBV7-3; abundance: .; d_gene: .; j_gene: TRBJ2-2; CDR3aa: CASSLGGAGELFF; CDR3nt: TGTGCCAGCAGTCTAGGGGGTGCCGGGGAGCTGTTTTTT
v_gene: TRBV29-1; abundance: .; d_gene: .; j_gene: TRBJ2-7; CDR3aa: CSGYLGRGQQYF; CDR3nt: TGCAGCGGGTACTTAGGCAGGGGACAGCAGTACTTC
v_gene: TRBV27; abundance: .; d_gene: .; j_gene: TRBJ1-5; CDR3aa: CASSSWGGQPQHF; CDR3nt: TGTGCCAGCAGTTCCTGGGGGGGTCAGCCCCAGCATTTT